These 4 T cell receptor beta chains were all obtained from the same sample, sequenced in a study of T cells after yellow fever vaccination. TCRdb processed the 5' RACE reads anew with MiXCR; each CDR3 protein has one entry. Among about 58,000 distinct CDR3 sequences listed, more than 5.5% were seen once. This material consisted of CD8+ T cells sorted from PBMCs, taken on the day of the first yellow fever vaccination. These TCRs come from a man between 18 and 29 years old who received the YFV17D yellow fever vaccine.

The sample holds many counts of this clonotype. This chain links TRBV21-1 with TRBJ1-2; the table calls TRBD1, which could not be checked here. TRBV21-1 is described as a pseudogene. CDR3 length: 13 amino acids. The CDR3 DNA is TGTGCCAGCAGACGGGACGGGATTGGGGGCTACACCTTC. Amino acid sequence: CASRRDGIGGYTF.

The chain carries TRBV7-9 and TRBJ1-1; D gene unclear. Trimming left V 1 base short and J 6 bases short, with 9 bases between. Germline V lookup: CDR1 SEHNR, CDR2 FQNEAQ (reference sequence). This CDR3 region has 13 residues. The CDR3 region has the DNA TGTGCCAGCAGCTTAGTAGGGTTCGCTGAAGCTTTCTTT. Protein sequence: CASSLVGFAEAFF.

The chain joins TRBV4-1 to TRBJ2-3, with 7 bases matching TRBD2. V lost 3 bases, J lost 1 base, and 7 bases stayed unmatched. The CDR3 has 16 amino acids. In germline, CDR1 is MGHRA, CDR2 YSYEKL. CDR3 sequence (DNA): TGCGCCAGCAGCCATCCTGGGGCGGGGGGCACAGATACGCAGTATTTT. Residues: CASSHPGAGGTDTQYF.

The chain joins TRBV5-1 to TRBJ2-3; D is unresolved. The germline CDR1 and CDR2 sequences are SGHRS and YFSETQ. The CDR3 is 18 amino acids. V lost 1 base and J 1 base, leaving 19 bases between the germline ends. CDR3 protein: CASSLRLQLHSRTDTQYF. Here the CDR3 DNA reads TGCGCCAGCAGCTTGCGTTTACAGCTTCATTCTCGCACAGATACGCAGTATTTT.